Presented here are 6 T cell receptor beta chains from one specimen sequenced in a study of cytomegalovirus exposure and HLA in healthy donors. 60 Vbeta and 13 Jbeta primers were used in PCR. Sequencing used immunoSEQ multiplex PCR; TCRdb keeps in-frame clones, though not all of them. The sample includes fewer than 110,000 clones, around 73% of them seen just once. The sequencing sample was made of PBMCs. The source of these receptors is a young man in good health and CMV-seronegative.

The chain combines TRBV5-6 with TRBJ2-2; 7 bases map to TRBD1. In germline, CDR1 is SGHDT, CDR2 YYEEEE. V trimming: 4 bases; J trimming: 4 bases; junction bases outside the gene matches: 7. The CDR3 length is 15 residues. This chain's CDR3 is CASSPGQRITGELFF. CDR3 sequence (DNA): TGTGCCAGCAGCCCGGGACAGCGGATCACCGGGGAGCTGTTTTTT.

The rearrangement links TRBV19 to TRBJ1-5, with a weak D call TRBD1 (5 bases). V shed 3 bases and J shed 2 bases, with 14 bases lying between them. The germline CDR1 and CDR2 sequences are LNHDA and SQIVND (reference sequence). The CDR3 runs 16 residues. The CDR3 DNA is TGTGCCAGTAGTATGACGGCCTGGGGCGGCAATCAGCCCCAGCATTTT. Its translation: CASSMTAWGGNQPQHF.

The table lists this clone with a few counts. This sequence joins TRBV5-4 and TRBJ1-1; no clear D gene. V lost 4 bases to trimming and J lost 4 bases, with 14 bases between them. Germline loops: CDR1 SGHNT, CDR2 YYREEE (reference sequence). This CDR3 comprises 14 residues. The CDR3 sequence is CASSPREFGTEAFF. The CDR3 coding sequence is TGTGCCAGCAGCCCGCGGGAGTTCGGCACTGAAGCTTTCTTT.

This chain uses TRBV29-1 with TRBJ1-1, with D possibly TRBD1 on 5 matching bases. The length of the CDR3 is 14 residues. Looked up from germline, CDR1 is SQVTM and CDR2 is ANQGSEA. Trimming left V 1 base short and J 1 base short, with 10 bases between. CDR3 in DNA: TGCAGCGTTGAAGCTGGGGCAAGGAACACTGAAGCTTTCTTT. This gives the protein CSVEAGARNTEAFF. Full variable domain (missing parts from reference TRBV29-1 and TRBJ1-1): SAVISQKPSRDICQRGTSLTIQCQVDSQVTMMFWYRQQPGQSLTLIATANQGSEATYESGFVIDKFPISRPNLTFSTLTVSNMSPEDSSIYLCSVEAGARNTEAFFGQGTRLTVV.

This chain joins TRBV5-1 and TRBJ2-1; D gene unclear. Germline values: CDR1 SGHRS, CDR2 YFSETQ. The CDR3 is 14 residues long. V lost 3 bases and J 0 bases, leaving 7 bases between the germline ends. CDR3 sequence: CASSSPSSYNEQFF. DNA of the CDR3: TGCGCCAGCAGCTCCCCGAGCTCCTACAATGAGCAGTTCTTC.

The rearrangement uses TRBV6-4 and TRBJ1-1; 9 bases are shared with TRBD1. V shed 6 bases, J shed 0 bases, and the junction held 5 bases outside the gene matches. The CDR3 has 15 residues. The germline CDR1 and CDR2 sequences are MRHNA and SNTAGT. The CDR3, as DNA: TGTGCCAGCAGAGCTCGGACAGGGGTGAACACTGAAGCTTTCTTT. It specifies CASRARTGVNTEAFF.